This is a list of T cell receptor beta chains from one sample in a study of cytomegalovirus exposure and HLA in healthy donors. Profiling relied on immunoSEQ multiplex PCR, and the TCRdb table lists in-frame clones only, not all of them. The profile shows around 150,000 clones, 66% of them singletons. Specimen: PBMCs. Receptor source: a woman in her fifties or sixties in good health and CMV-seronegative. Each CDR3 is given with its conserved first and last residue. A D gene is named only where the DNA matches it firmly. Size is stated for part of the rows, as once, few or many counts, or as a class when the clone is expanded.

d_call	v_call	clone_size	j_call	cdr3_nt	cdr3_aa
-	TRBV19	-	TRBJ1-5	TGTGCCAGTAGTATAGATCGGGGGGCAGGGCAGCCCCAGCATTTT	CASSIDRGAGQPQHF
-	TRBV27	-	TRBJ1-1	TGTGCCAGCAGTTTAGGCCTAGGGGGAAACACTGAAGCTTTCTTT	CASSLGLGGNTEAFF
TRBD1	TRBV7-6	-	TRBJ2-7	TGTGCCAGCAGCAGGGCCGGGACAGGGGGTGAGCAGTACTTC	CASSRAGTGGEQYF
-	TRBV19	once	TRBJ1-2	TGTGCCAGTAGTCGGAGGACCAACTATGGCTACACCTTC	CASSRRTNYGYTF
TRBD1	TRBV10-3	-	TRBJ1-3	TGTGCCATCAGTGAGTTAGGACAGGGAGGCCCTGGAAACACCATATATTTT	CAISELGQGGPGNTIYF
TRBD1	TRBV5-4	-	TRBJ2-7	TGTGCCAGCAGCCTCGACAGGGCTTTCTCCTACGAGCAGTACTTC	CASSLDRAFSYEQYF
TRBD2	TRBV11-2	-	TRBJ2-1	TGTGCCAGCAGCTTGGCCAGCACGGGAGGGATCTTC	CASSLASTGGIF
-	TRBV6-4	-	TRBJ2-7	TGTGCCAGCAGTGACCCTGGAAGGGGCTCCCACGAGCAGTACTTC	CASSDPGRGSHEQYF
TRBD2	TRBV19	-	TRBJ2-2	TGTGCCAGTAGGAATGGGGGGACTAGCGGGATGACCGGGGAGCTGTTTTTT	CASRNGGTSGMTGELFF
TRBD2	TRBV18	few	TRBJ2-1	TGTGCCAGCTCACCACCGACTAGCGGAGAGCAGTTCTTC	CASSPPTSGEQFF
TRBD2	TRBV6-5	-	TRBJ2-7	TGTGCCAGCAACGTAGCGGGAGTAGGGTACGAGCAGTACTTC	CASNVAGVGYEQYF
TRBD2	TRBV7-2	-	TRBJ2-7	TGTGCCAGCAGCTTGTCGGGGACTAGCGGCCTTTTGCGGGTATACGAGCAGTACTTC	CASSLSGTSGLLRVYEQYF
-	TRBV11-1	-	TRBJ1-1	TGTGCCAGCAGCTATCAATTACAGAACACTGAAGCTTTCTTT	CASSYQLQNTEAFF
-	TRBV28	-	TRBJ1-5	TGTGCCAGCAGTAGGACAGAATATAGCAATCAGCCCCAGCATTTT	CASSRTEYSNQPQHF
-	TRBV5-1	-	TRBJ2-5	TGCGCCAGCAGCGTGGGACACCAACAAGAGACCCAGTACTTC	CASSVGHQQETQYF
-	TRBV5-6	few	TRBJ1-1	TGTGCCAGCAGCCCGACCATGCGCTTAGGGGGCACTGAAGCTTTCTTT	CASSPTMRLGGTEAFF
TRBD1	TRBV4-3	-	TRBJ2-1	TGCGCCAGCAGCCCAGGACAGGGGGCAAAGAATGAGCAGTTCTTC	CASSPGQGAKNEQFF
TRBD1	TRBV18	-	TRBJ1-2	TGTGCCAGCTCACCCAGGGACAGGGGGCATGGCTACACCTTC	CASSPRDRGHGYTF
-	TRBV6-5	few	TRBJ1-5	TGTGCCAGCAGCCGACAGAGCAATCAGCCCCAGCATTTT	CASSRQSNQPQHF
TRBD2	TRBV5-1	-	TRBJ2-3	TGCGCCAGCAGCTTGCTAGCGGGGGTTCATACGCAGTATTTT	CASSLLAGVHTQYF
TRBD1	TRBV7-7	-	TRBJ2-5	TGTGCCAGCAGCTCTGGGACAGGGGTGGAGACCCAGTACTTC	CASSSGTGVETQYF
-	TRBV4-3	-	TRBJ2-3	TGCGCCAGCAGGCGGGACAGAACAGATACGCAGTATTTT	CASRRDRTDTQYF
-	TRBV6-1	-	TRBJ2-3	TGTGCCAGCAGGGCTGACCCACAGGGATCAGATACGCAGTATTTT	CASRADPQGSDTQYF
TRBD2	TRBV6-5	few	TRBJ2-7	TGTGCCAGCAGTTACGCCGGGACTAGCGCTACCTACGAGCAGTACTTC	CASSYAGTSATYEQYF
-	TRBV5-1	few	TRBJ2-7	TGCGCCAGCAGCAAAACGGACAGCCCCTACGAGCAGTACTTC	CASSKTDSPYEQYF
TRBD2	TRBV2	-	TRBJ2-6	TGTGCCAGCGCAACTCTTGGGGGAGGCGGGAGGGGGGCCAACGTCCTGACTTTC	CASATLGGGGRGANVLTF
-	TRBV9	-	TRBJ1-4	TGTGCCAGCAGCGGAGAGGGAGGGGCGTGGGAAAAACTGTTTTTT	CASSGEGGAWEKLFF
-	TRBV19	few	TRBJ1-4	TGTGCCAGTAGTATTGGGCAGGGTATAAATGAAAAACTGTTTTTT	CASSIGQGINEKLFF
-	TRBV6-5	-	TRBJ1-2	TGTGCCAGCAGTCCCCAGATTCAGTTTAACTATGGCTACACCTTC	CASSPQIQFNYGYTF
-	TRBV7-9	-	TRBJ2-1	TGTGCCAGCAGCTTATACGCGGGGATGTCCTACAATGAGCAGTTCTTC	CASSLYAGMSYNEQFF
TRBD1	TRBV5-5	-	TRBJ2-2	TGTGCCAGCAGCCTGACAGGGGGCATCGGGGAGCTGTTTTTT	CASSLTGGIGELFF
-	TRBV6-1	-	TRBJ1-6	TGTGGGGTAGGAGTATCACCCCTCCACTTT	CGVGVSPLHF
TRBD2	TRBV27	-	TRBJ2-4	TGTGCCAGCAGTTGGAAGCGGGAGGGTTTTGACATTCAGTACTTC	CASSWKREGFDIQYF
TRBD1	TRBV5-1	-	TRBJ1-6	TGCGCCAGTAGCTTGGGGACAGTTCGCGATTCACCCCTCCACTTT	CASSLGTVRDSPLHF
-	TRBV28	-	TRBJ1-4	TGTGCCAGCAGTTCCCAGGGTCACCCAACTAATGAAAAACTGTTTTTT	CASSSQGHPTNEKLFF
TRBD1	TRBV14	-	TRBJ1-2	TGTGCCAGCAGCCAAACCTACCCCACCCGGGACAGGGTTGGCTACACCTTC	CASSQTYPTRDRVGYTF
TRBD2	TRBV5-1	-	TRBJ2-3	TGCGCCAGCAGCTGGGGCCCTAGCGGGGGGGCCACAGATACGCAGTATTTT	CASSWGPSGGATDTQYF
TRBD2	TRBV28	-	TRBJ2-7	TGTGCCAGCAGTTTGGCGGGAGGCCTCTACGAGCAGTACTTC	CASSLAGGLYEQYF
-	TRBV19	-	TRBJ1-1	TGTGCCAGTAGTACCAGACAGATGAACACTGAAGCTTTCTTT	CASSTRQMNTEAFF
-	TRBV2	few	TRBJ2-5	TGTGCCAGCTATGGGGCAGAGACCCAGTACTTC	CASYGAETQYF
TRBD2	TRBV10-3	-	TRBJ2-7	TGTGCCATCAGCCTAGGACTAGCGGGAATCTACGAGCAGTACTTC	CAISLGLAGIYEQYF
-	TRBV4-2	few	TRBJ2-3	TGTGCCAGCAGCCACTCTCTCGGAGCGGCGGATACGCAGTATTTT	CASSHSLGAADTQYF
TRBD1	TRBV2	-	TRBJ1-5	TGTGCCAGCAGCGTCGGACAGGGGCCATATCAGCCCCAGCATTTT	CASSVGQGPYQPQHF
-	TRBV27	few	TRBJ2-7	TGTGCCAGCAAGGACAGCCTCTACGAGCAGTACTTC	CASKDSLYEQYF
TRBD2	TRBV7-2	-	TRBJ2-5	TGTGCCAGCAGCTTGAGCGGGAGGTACCAAGAGACCCAGTACTTC	CASSLSGRYQETQYF
-	TRBV27	-	TRBJ1-1	TGTGCCAGCAGTTTATATCCAGGGAGGATAACTGAAGCTTTCTTT	CASSLYPGRITEAFF
TRBD2	TRBV9	-	TRBJ2-1	TGTGCCAGCAGCGTTCTCTCGGGGGGGTACAATGAGCAGTTCTTC	CASSVLSGGYNEQFF
TRBD1	TRBV5-1	few	TRBJ2-1	TGCGCCAGCAGCTTGGATTTTTCTTTAGGGGGCAGGGATGAGCAGTTCTTC	CASSLDFSLGGRDEQFF
TRBD1	TRBV7-2	-	TRBJ2-3	TGTGCCAGCAGCTTAGCACCGGGGACAGCAGTCACAGATACGCAGTATTTT	CASSLAPGTAVTDTQYF
-	TRBV2	few	TRBJ1-4	TGTGCCAGCAGTGTAGGGCAGGGAGGCGAAAAACTGTTTTTT	CASSVGQGGEKLFF
TRBD1	TRBV6-1	-	TRBJ1-2	TGTGCCAGCAGTGAAAGGGGCGGGGACAGCCCTCACTATGGCTACACCTTC	CASSERGGDSPHYGYTF
-	TRBV28	-	TRBJ2-1	TGTGCCAGCAGTTTAAACTCCCCGGTGGGCGAGCAGTTCTTC	CASSLNSPVGEQFF
TRBD1	TRBV28	-	TRBJ1-2	TGTGCCAGCAGTTTATTCGCCCCGGGACAGGGTTCTGGCTACACCTTC	CASSLFAPGQGSGYTF
-	TRBV7-9	-	TRBJ1-2	TGTGCCAGCAGCCAGGACAGTAACTATGGCTACACCTTC	CASSQDSNYGYTF